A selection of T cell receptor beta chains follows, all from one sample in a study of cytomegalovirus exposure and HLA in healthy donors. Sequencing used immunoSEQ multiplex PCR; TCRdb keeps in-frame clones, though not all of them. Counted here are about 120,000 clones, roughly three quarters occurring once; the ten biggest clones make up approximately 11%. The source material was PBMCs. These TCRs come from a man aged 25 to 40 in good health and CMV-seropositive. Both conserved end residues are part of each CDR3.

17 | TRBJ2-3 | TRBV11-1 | CASSLGGMTSGRDTQYF
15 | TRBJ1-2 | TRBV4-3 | CASSYDDRTTYGYTF
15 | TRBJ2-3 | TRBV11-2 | CASSLQGRSTDTQYF
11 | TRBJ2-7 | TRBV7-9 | CASSLGDEQYF
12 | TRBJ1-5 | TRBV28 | CAIGGANQPQHF
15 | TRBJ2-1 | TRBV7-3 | CASSPQLRVYNEQFF
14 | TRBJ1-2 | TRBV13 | CASSLGTGDYGYTF
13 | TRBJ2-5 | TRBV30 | CAWSPGGTETQYF
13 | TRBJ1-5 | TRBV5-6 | CASSSFPGQPQHF
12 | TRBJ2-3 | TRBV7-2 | CAHYLRTDTQYF
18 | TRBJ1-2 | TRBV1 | CTSSHPFQRNEANYGYTF
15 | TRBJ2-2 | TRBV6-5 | CASSPTGLGTGELFF
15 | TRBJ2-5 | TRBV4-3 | CASSQGTSGSETQYF
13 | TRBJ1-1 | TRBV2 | CASDRVLSAEAFF
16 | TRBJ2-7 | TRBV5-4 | CASSLGPSGTPYEQYF
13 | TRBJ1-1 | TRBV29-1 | CSVEVDRGTEAFF
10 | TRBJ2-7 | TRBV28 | CASGGRNLYF
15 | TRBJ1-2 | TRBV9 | CASSFDFPGDYGYTF
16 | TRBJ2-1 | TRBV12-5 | CASGAGQGLNNNEQFF
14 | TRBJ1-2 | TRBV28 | CASSFTGYGYGYTF
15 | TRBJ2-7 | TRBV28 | CASSSHRLTGYEQYF
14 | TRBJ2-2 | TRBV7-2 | CASSPITGFGELFF
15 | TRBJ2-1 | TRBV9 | CASSVQGSSYNEQFF
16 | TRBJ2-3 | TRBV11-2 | CASSKGTSGSGDTQYF
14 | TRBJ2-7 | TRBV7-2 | CASSRDSLSYEQYF
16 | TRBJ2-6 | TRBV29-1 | CSVHSGLPSGANVLTF
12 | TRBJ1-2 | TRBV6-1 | CASRGTRYGYTF
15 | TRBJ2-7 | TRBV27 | CASSFTGTENYEQYF
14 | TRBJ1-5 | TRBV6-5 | CASSYSGRNQPQHF
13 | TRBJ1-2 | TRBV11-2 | CASSTGTTYGYTF
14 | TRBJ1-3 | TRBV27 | CASRGSGSRNTIYF
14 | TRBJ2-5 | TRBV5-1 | CASSLYRVRETQYF
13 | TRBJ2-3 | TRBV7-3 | CASSGLAADTQYF
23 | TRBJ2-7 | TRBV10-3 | CAISESMGFAGRADGGGPDEQYF
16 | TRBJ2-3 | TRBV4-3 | CASSYSGSIIRDTQYF
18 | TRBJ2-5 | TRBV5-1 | CASSLAVLDRGLQGTQYF
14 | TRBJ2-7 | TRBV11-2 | CASSGGTSAYEQYF
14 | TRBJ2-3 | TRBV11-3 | CASSFAASTDTQYF
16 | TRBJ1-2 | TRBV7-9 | CALPGTGVESGYGYTF
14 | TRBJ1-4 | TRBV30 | CAWRRTGGAEKLFF
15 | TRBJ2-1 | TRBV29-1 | CSVDSTSGAYNEQFF
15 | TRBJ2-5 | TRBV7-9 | CASSLTQGRGETQYF
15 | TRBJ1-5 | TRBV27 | CASSSRQYRDQPQHF
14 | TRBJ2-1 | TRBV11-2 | CASGVGLAVNEQFF
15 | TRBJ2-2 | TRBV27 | CATAMRGSRVGELFF
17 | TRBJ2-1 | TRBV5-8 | CASSLPGGGAGNNEQFF
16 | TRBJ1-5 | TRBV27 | CASSLFQGDSNQPQHF
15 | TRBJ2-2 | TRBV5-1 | CASSSLGTDTGELFF
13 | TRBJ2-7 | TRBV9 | CASSAGQTYEQYF
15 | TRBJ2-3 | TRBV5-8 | CASSLTTGEADTQYF
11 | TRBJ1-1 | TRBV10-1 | CASSSGTQAFF
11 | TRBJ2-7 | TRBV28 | CAAGGNYEQYF
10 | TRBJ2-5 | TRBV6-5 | CASEGETQYF
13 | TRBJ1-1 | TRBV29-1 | CSVEDRGNTEAFF
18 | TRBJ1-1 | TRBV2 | CASRASGTGDWMNTEAFF
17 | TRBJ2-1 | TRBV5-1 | CASSTTSIAGIYNEQFF